This TCR beta chain was sequenced for a study of T cell repertoires in cytomegalovirus infection (dated 2019 in TCRdb). The study in broad terms: Recently identified HLA-C-restricted CMV epitopes, whose presentation resists viral immunomodulation, were targeted by peptide stimulations together with well-studied HLA-B-restricted epitopes. Donor HLA type was relevant to the analysis, as public TCR beta signatures indicated carriage of CMV infection together with the matching HLA type. Findings and caveats that apply to the study as a whole: The ex vivo response was dominated by HLA-C-restricted CMV-specific TCR beta clonotypes, and the single most frequent clonotype in two of eight donors was supplied by these HLA-C-restricted clonotypes. Carriers of CMV infection plus the relevant HLA type were discriminated by the cumulative frequency of public TCR beta family members in the study cohort and in an independent roughly 340-donor cohort.

This clonotype turned up a few times. The specificity of this receptor is unknown. Base qualities are not recorded, but no much larger clone differs from it by a single base. The sequencer listed for this sample is Illumina HiSeq 1500. Clones were called with MiXCR by TCRdb after fastp trimmed the public reads at Q25, and only in-frame beta chains were retained. Records with the same CDR3 protein are collapsed into one entry carrying the most frequent genes and DNA. The sample contains about 500,000 distinct CDR3 sequences, 30% to 40% of them found a single time. The ten largest clones add up to about 17% of the sample. In the paper's terms, the treatment or condition label means: in vitro stimulation with specific CMV peptide epitopes to enrich CMV-specific T cells. Including cysteine and phenylalanine, the CDR3 has 15 amino acids. Only the CDR3 region is kept as DNA, spanning 45 bases read in frame from base 1. Trimmed from V: 2 bases; trimmed from J: 0 bases; junction bases lacking a gene match: 2. The germline V gene (reference sequence) yields LNHDA for CDR1 and SQIVND for CDR2.

The specimen was cultured PBMCs, collected from culture after CMV antigen stimulation. The V and J genes are TRBV19 and TRBJ2-3, with TRBD1 matching 7 junction bases. This TCR came from a human donor in good health (CMV status not recorded). Some clones in this sample may be carry-over from other donors' samples. The bases read TGTGCCAGTAGTATATTGACAGGGAGCACAGATACGCAGTATTTT. This codes for CASSILTGSTDTQYF.